These 31 T cell receptor beta chains were all obtained from the same sample, sequenced in a study of T cells in tuberculosis. Generated by immunoSEQ multiplex PCR, the TCRdb table keeps only in-frame clones and is missing some. The data show under 35,000 clones, less than 95% seen once. Sequencing input: PBMCs. The receptors were gathered from a donor between 10 and 35 years old with latent tuberculosis or without tuberculosis infection.

The chain recombines TRBV11-2 with TRBJ2-7; D might be TRBD2 (6 bases). Germline V gene sequence: CDR1 SGHAT, CDR2 FQNNGV. V lost 1 base to trimming and J lost 3 bases, with 10 bases between them. There are 14 residues in the CDR3. CDR3 loop: CASSLVSGLYEQYF. CDR3 sequence (DNA): TGTGCCAGCAGCTTAGTGTCGGGACTCTACGAGCAGTACTTC. Full variable domain (outside the CDR3, taken from reference TRBV11-2 and TRBJ2-7): EAGVAQSPRYKIIEKRQSVAFWCNPISGHATLYWYQQILGQGPKLLIQFQNNGVVDDSQLPKDRFSAERLKGVDSTLKIQPAKLEDSAVYLCASSLVSGLYEQYFGPGTRLTVT.

The chain is built from TRBV5-6 and TRBJ2-3; 9 nucleotides agree with TRBD2. The V segment lost 2 bases and the J segment 6 bases; nucleotides outside the gene matches: 10. This CDR3 spans 16 amino acids. Germline V gives CDR1 SGHDT, CDR2 YYEEEE. The CDR3 DNA reads TGTGCCAGCAGCTTACGGTGGGGCGGGAGGGCTGATACGCAGTATTTT. Encoded protein: CASSLRWGGRADTQYF.

This clone occurred a few times. The chain carries TRBV29-1 and TRBJ2-1; 7 positions agree with TRBD2. Trimming removed 3 bases from V and 5 bases from J; junction bases left unmatched: 13. This CDR3 has 16 amino acids. Germline values: CDR1 SQVTM, CDR2 ANQGSEA. This chain's CDR3 is CSVDGREGSLHNEQFF. CDR3 bases: TGCAGCGTTGACGGTAGGGAGGGGTCCCTACACAATGAGCAGTTCTTC.

J is TRBJ1-1 and V is TRBV30; D is unresolved. V was shortened by 1 base and J by 5 bases, with 8 bases between the two germline ends. CDR3 length: 12 amino acids. The germline V gene encodes CDR1 GTSNPN and CDR2 SVGIG (reference sequence). CDR3 region: CAWSASRTEAFF. CDR3 DNA: TGTGCCTGGAGTGCCTCCCGGACTGAAGCTTTCTTT.

The rearrangement uses TRBV27 and TRBJ2-3; D remains ambiguous. The CDR3 extends over 14 amino acids. The germline V gene encodes CDR1 MNHEY and CDR2 SMNVEV (reference sequence). Trimming removed 10 bases from V and 2 bases from J, with 16 bases in between. The CDR3 is CATRLVLLTDTQYF. The CDR3 coding sequence is TGTGCCACCCGCCTGGTATTACTCACAGATACGCAGTATTTT.

The genes are TRBV29-1 and TRBJ1-1, with 10 bases lining up with TRBD1. Germline V gene data show CDR1 as SQVTM and CDR2 as ANQGSEA. V lost 7 bases to trimming and J lost 6 bases; unmatched junction nucleotides: 8. The length of the CDR3 is 13 residues. CDR3 loop: CSAGTGEGSEAFF. The CDR3 DNA follows: TGCAGCGCCGGGACAGGGGAAGGGTCTGAAGCTTTCTTT.

The chain combines TRBV7-2 with TRBJ1-2; unclear D gene. Trimming stripped 1 base from V and 8 bases from J, with 5 bases between. The germline CDR1 and CDR2 sequences are SGHTA and FQGNSA. This CDR3 is 11 amino acids long. The CDR3: CASSLGAGYTF. DNA for the CDR3: TGTGCCAGCAGCTTAGGGGCGGGCTACACCTTC.

This clone was picked up one time. The chain links TRBV4-1 to TRBJ2-1, with no clear D. The CDR3 length is 11 residues. Trimming took 4 bases from V and 10 from J, leaving 8 bases between them. Germline CDR1 and CDR2: MGHRA and YSYEKL. CDR3 in DNA: TGCGCCAGCAGCCTCGGCGGAGAGCAGTTCTTC. This encodes CASSLGGEQFF.

This clone was observed a single time. This chain links TRBV5-5 with TRBJ1-5, with D unclear. V shed 0 bases and J shed 4 bases, with 8 bases lying between them. CDR3 size: 14 residues. Germline V lookup: CDR1 SGHKS, CDR2 YYEKEE (reference sequence). The CDR3 loop reads CASSLGTNNQPQHF. The CDR3, as DNA: TGTGCCAGCAGCTTGGGTACAAATAATCAGCCCCAGCATTTT.

This chain links TRBV10-1 with TRBJ2-7, with no clear D. Germline V gene sequence: CDR1 WNHNN, CDR2 SYGVQD (reference sequence). This CDR3 region has 15 residues. Trimming left V 5 bases short and J 0 bases short, with 14 bases between. CDR3 DNA: TGCGCCAGCAGTACCGTGCCGATGAGCTCCTACGAGCAGTACTTC. It yields the protein CASSTVPMSSYEQYF.

J is TRBJ2-7 and V is TRBV19, with 8 bases fitting TRBD1. Germline CDR1 LNHDA, CDR2 SQIVND (reference sequence). The CDR3 spans 14 residues. V gave up 3 bases and J gave up 3 bases; unmatched junction bases: 4. The chain's CDR3 is CASSMGQELYEQYF. For the CDR3, the DNA is TGTGCCAGTAGTATGGGACAGGAACTCTACGAGCAGTACTTC.

The chain employs TRBV6-5 and TRBJ1-1; TRBD1 might be the D (5 bases). Germline values: CDR1 MNHEY, CDR2 SVGAGI. CDR3 length: 15 residues. The V end lost 6 bases, the J end lost 0 bases, and 14 bases lay between the germline ends. CDR3 region: CASRDTGRVNTEAFF. The DNA of the CDR3 is TGTGCCAGCAGGGATACAGGTCGGGTGAACACTGAAGCTTTCTTT.

The gene calls are TRBV11-2 and TRBJ2-7; 7 nucleotides agree with TRBD2. This CDR3 contains 14 residues. Germline V gives CDR1 SGHAT, CDR2 FQNNGV. Unmatched junction bases numbered 2, after V lost 1 base and J lost 2 bases. In nucleotides, the CDR3 is TGTGCCAGCAGCTTAGTACGGGGGGCCTACGAGCAGTACTTC. As protein: CASSLVRGAYEQYF. The full variable domain, in which reference TRBV11-2 and TRBJ2-7 provide the parts outside the CDR3, is EAGVAQSPRYKIIEKRQSVAFWCNPISGHATLYWYQQILGQGPKLLIQFQNNGVVDDSQLPKDRFSAERLKGVDSTLKIQPAKLEDSAVYLCASSLVRGAYEQYFGPGTRLTVT.

This chain joins TRBV7-8 and TRBJ2-1; 10 positions match TRBD1. V trimming: 6 bases; J trimming: 6 bases; junction bases outside the gene matches: 8. Germline CDR1 is SGHVS and CDR2 is FQNEAQ. The CDR3 is 15 residues long. The chain's CDR3 is CASRQGQGIINEQFF. CDR3 nucleotide sequence: TGTGCCAGCAGGCAGGGACAGGGGATTATCAATGAGCAGTTCTTC.

This chain uses TRBV30 with TRBJ2-7, with D possibly matching TRBD2 (5 bases). The V end lost 4 bases, the J end lost 0 bases, and 7 bases lay between the germline ends. Germline V CDR1 and CDR2: GTSNPN, SVGIG (reference sequence). The CDR3 has 12 amino acids. The CDR3 reads CAWNRDSYEQYF. CDR3 DNA sequence: TGTGCCTGGAACCGGGACTCCTACGAGCAGTACTTC.

The genes are TRBV7-3 and TRBJ2-1; 10 nucleotides match TRBD1. The CDR3 is 15 residues long. CDR1 and CDR2 from the germline V gene are SGHTA and FQGTGA. Trimming at V came to 3 bases and at J to 5 bases, leaving 4 bases not matched to a gene. The CDR3 DNA reads TGTGCCAGCAGCTTCGGACAGGGGGTCAACAATGAGCAGTTCTTC. It yields the protein CASSFGQGVNNEQFF.

This clone has a single count. The gene calls are TRBV9 and TRBJ2-5, with 9 bases fitting TRBD2. Germline V gene sequence: CDR1 SGDLS, CDR2 YYNGEE. The CDR3 has 15 amino acids. The V segment lost 0 bases and the J segment 5 bases; nucleotides outside the gene matches: 5. For the CDR3, the DNA is TGTGCCAGCAGCGTAGATAGCGGGAGAGGGGAGACCCAGTACTTC. This translates into CASSVDSGRGETQYF. The whole variable domain, remainder taken from reference TRBV9 and TRBJ2-5, is DSGVTQTPKHLITATGQRVTLRCSPRSGDLSVYWYQQSLDQGLQFLIQYYNGEERAKGNILERFSAQQFPDLHSELNLSSLELGDSALYFCASSVDSGRGETQYFGPGTRLLVL.

J is TRBJ1-2 and V is TRBV5-1; 9 nucleotides line up with TRBD1. Per the germline V gene, CDR1 is SGHRS and CDR2 is YFSETQ. The CDR3 length is 15 residues. V shed 2 bases, J shed 3 bases, and the junction held 5 bases outside the gene matches. Here the CDR3 DNA reads TGCGCCAGCAGCTTACAGGGGGCGGGAGACTATGGCTACACCTTC. Its translation: CASSLQGAGDYGYTF. The variable domain in full, completed from reference TRBV5-1 and TRBJ1-2, reads KAGVTQTPRYLIKTRGQQVTLSCSPISGHRSVSWYQQTPGQGLQFLFEYFSETQRNKGNFPGRFSGRQFSNSRSEMNVSTLELGDSALYLCASSLQGAGDYGYTFGSGTRLTVV.

This clone was counted a single time. This chain connects TRBV2 to TRBJ2-2; 8 bases line up with TRBD2. The CDR3 has 16 residues. Per the germline V gene, CDR1 is SNHLY and CDR2 is FYNNEI. With V trimmed by 6 bases and J by 4 bases, 10 bases remained unmatched. The CDR3 sequence is CASRGPRGGGTGELFF. CDR3 nucleotide sequence: TGTGCCAGCAGGGGACCCCGGGGGGGCGGCACCGGGGAGCTGTTTTTT.

This clone was found once. The J gene is TRBJ2-1, the V gene TRBV27; D gene uncertain. The CDR3 spans 15 residues. V shed 5 bases and J shed 0 bases, with 11 bases lying between them. Germline V gene lookup returns CDR1 MNHEY and CDR2 SMNVEV (reference sequence). The CDR3 coding sequence is TGTGCCAGCAGTACAGTTTTCAGCTCCTACAATGAGCAGTTCTTC. It translates to CASSTVFSSYNEQFF.

The V gene is TRBV11-2, the J gene TRBJ1-2; TRBD1 is a possible D gene (5 bases). CDR1 is SGHAT and CDR2 is FQNNGV in the germline V gene. V gave up 5 bases and J gave up 5 bases, with 9 bases separating them. The CDR3 extends over 12 amino acids. CDR3 DNA: TGTGCCAGCAGCCAAAGGGGTTATGGCTACACCTTC. It translates to CASSQRGYGYTF.

This rearrangement joins TRBV6-1 to TRBJ2-2; D call uncertain. The germline V gene has CDR1 MNHNS and CDR2 SASEGT. Trimming took off 1 base at V and 3 bases at J, with 6 bases between the two ends. The CDR3 contains 14 residues. The DNA of the CDR3 is TGTGCCAGCAGTGAAGGGCTGTACACCGGGGAGCTGTTTTTT. This gives the protein CASSEGLYTGELFF.

The chain links TRBV11-2 to TRBJ2-5; a weak D match, TRBD2 (6 bases). CDR1 SGHAT and CDR2 FQNNGV come from the germline V gene. The CDR3 is made up of 16 amino acids. V lost 0 bases, J lost 5 bases, and 16 bases lay in between. CDR3 bases: TGTGCCAGCAGCTTAGATCGGAGGGCTTGGGGGGAGACCCAGTACTTC. Its translation: CASSLDRRAWGETQYF.

V is TRBV19 and J is TRBJ1-1, with TRBD1 identical over 7 bases. Germline V gives CDR1 LNHDA, CDR2 SQIVND (reference sequence). The CDR3 covers 16 residues. V was clipped by 5 bases and J by 4 bases; unmatched bases: 13. CDR3 protein: CASSFPYQGGGTEAFF. In DNA, the CDR3 is TGTGCCAGTAGTTTCCCATACCAGGGGGGCGGCACTGAAGCTTTCTTT.

The chain uses TRBV5-4 and TRBJ2-5, with 12 bases that match TRBD2. The CDR3 consists of 15 residues. Germline assignment: CDR1 SGHNT and CDR2 YYREEE (reference sequence). Unmatched junction bases numbered 2, after V lost 1 base and J lost 4 bases. In nucleotides, the CDR3 is TGTGCCAGCAGCTTGCTAGCGGGAGGGACAGAGACCCAGTACTTC. This encodes CASSLLAGGTETQYF.

The V call is TRBV6-5, the J call TRBJ2-2, with D hard to call. The CDR3 covers 13 residues. CDR1 is MNHEY and CDR2 is SVGAGI in the germline V gene. Trimming shortened V by 2 bases and J by 5 bases, and 6 bases separated the two germline ends. The CDR3 loop reads CASSYRVTGELFF. For the CDR3, the DNA is TGTGCCAGCAGTTACCGGGTAACCGGGGAGCTGTTTTTT.

This rearrangement joins TRBV27 to TRBJ2-5, with TRBD1 matching 7 bases. V lost 6 bases to trimming and J lost 5 bases; unmatched junction nucleotides: 9. The V gene's germline CDR1 is MNHEY and CDR2 SMNVEV (reference sequence). This CDR3 has 14 residues. CDR3: CASSSQGGVETQYF. The CDR3 DNA sequence: TGTGCCAGCAGCTCCCAAGGGGGCGTGGAGACCCAGTACTTC.

The chain recombines TRBV27 with TRBJ1-2; the match to TRBD1 covers 9 bases. Germline values: CDR1 MNHEY, CDR2 SMNVEV (reference sequence). The CDR3 has 16 residues. Trimming cost V 5 bases and J 4 bases; bases outside gene matches: 11. Here the CDR3 DNA reads TGTGCCAGCAGTGGGGGACAGGGCCGCGATTCCTATGGCTACACCTTC. This gives the protein CASSGGQGRDSYGYTF.

This chain uses TRBV28 with TRBJ2-7; a weak D match, TRBD2 (6 bases). The CDR3 length is 13 residues. CDR1 MDHEN and CDR2 SYDVKM come from the germline V gene. Trimming removed 3 bases at V and 7 bases at J, with 13 bases between. The CDR3 region has the DNA TGTGCCAGCAGTTTGGGGGGTGTTTGGGAGCAGTACTTC. Its translation is CASSLGGVWEQYF. Drawing the rest from reference TRBV28 and TRBJ2-7, the complete variable domain is DVKVTQSSRYLVKRTGEKVFLECVQDMDHENMFWYRQDPGLGLRLIYFSYDVKMKEKGDIPEGYSVSREKKERFSLILESASTNQTSMYLCASSLGGVWEQYFGPGTRLTVT.

The chain combines TRBV5-1 with TRBJ1-2; TRBD1 is a possible D gene (5 bases). This CDR3 is built from 14 residues. Trimming pared 4 bases from V and 1 base from J, leaving 11 bases between. The germline V gene has CDR1 SGHRS and CDR2 YFSETQ. CDR3 region: CASSLPDNNYGYTF. The CDR3 DNA reads TGCGCCAGCAGCCTACCGGACAATAACTATGGCTACACCTTC.

The chain recombines TRBV9 with TRBJ1-5; D gene ambiguous. The CDR3 extends over 15 amino acids. The germline V and J ends were trimmed by 4 bases and 0 bases, with 11 bases remaining between them. CDR1 SGDLS and CDR2 YYNGEE come from the germline V gene. CDR3 coding DNA: TGTGCCAGCAGCCCCGGAGATTTTAGCAATCAGCCCCAGCATTTT. Translating it yields CASSPGDFSNQPQHF.